The clone carrying this T cell receptor (beta chain) was detected many times. The sample comes from a study of T cells in Graves' hyperthyroidism and ophthalmopathy. Amplified TCR beta CDR3 regions derived from RNA transcripts. A set of HTBI primers served as the primers for a first-round RT-PCR of the TCR CDR3. TCRdb reprocessed the multiplex PCR reads via MiXCR and lists one record per CDR3 protein. In the table there are around 520,000 distinct CDR3 sequences, approximately 15% of which are singletons. PBMCs came from roughly 10 ml fresh peripheral blood. The CDR3 runs 14 residues. The V and J ends lost 5 bases and 4 bases, in that order; junction bases with no gene match: 3. The germline gives CDR1 ENHRY, CDR2 SYGVKD.

The sequenced material came from blood. The origin of this receptor is a woman in her late teens or twenties with Graves' hyperthyroidism. This chain connects TRBV10-3 to TRBJ2-5; 11 nucleotides line up with TRBD1. In DNA form, the CDR3 reads TGTGCCATCAGTCCTGGGACAGGGGGAGAGACCCAGTACTTC. Its protein is CAISPGTGGETQYF.